The sequence of this T cell receptor beta chain was determined in a study of PD-L1 blockade in urothelial cancer. Time point of the sample: peripheral blood 6 weeks after treatment start. Germline V lookup: CDR1 SGHNT, CDR2 YYREEE (reference sequence). The length of the CDR3 is 16 residues. Germline trimming cut 4 bases from V and 0 bases from J; bases unmatched to any gene: 7. Overall study results and limits: By 3 weeks, tumor-associated blood clones had expanded more in durable-benefit patients.

Concerning this clone itself: Its matching antigen is unknown.

Assay used: immunoSEQ multiplex PCR; TCRdb lists only in-frame clones, some missing. This sample has about 40,000 clones; about 80% occur once, and the top ten carry about 10%. V usage is TRBV5-4 and J usage is TRBJ2-3; TRBD2 matches at 8 bases. This specimen consisted of PBMCs, obtained around atezolizumab (anti-PD-L1) treatment. The source is a middle-aged man with urothelial cancer. In DNA, the CDR3 is TGTGCCAGCAGCCTGACACTAGCGGCTAGCACAGATACGCAGTATTTT. The encoded protein is CASSLTLAASTDTQYF.